The entry below describes one T cell receptor beta chain. The antigen is unknown. The data were obtained in a study of shared clonotypes between healthy human individuals. Study results and limitations: The rarefaction results pointed to incomplete sorted-subset sequencing despite large depth.

Deep-level assay runs were performed. The genomic DNA of each subset was split evenly across several immunoSEQ plates. Libraries were prepared by immunoSEQ multiplex PCR; TCRdb keeps only in-frame clonotypes and omits some of them. Of under 850,000 clones listed, roughly 72% are singletons. Germline CDR1 LNHDA, CDR2 SQIVND (reference sequence). Trimming took off 5 bases at V and 6 bases at J, with 10 bases between the two ends. CDR3 length: 13 residues. The gene calls are TRBV19 and TRBJ2-2; D is unclear. The clonotype comes from a woman aged 25 to 39 in good health. Sequenced: memory CD4+ T cells sorted from blood. Subset reported: CD45RA-negative fraction. The CDR3 nucleotides read TGTGCCAGTAGTTCAAGGGTTCCCGGGGAGCTGTTTTTT. Amino acids: CASSSRVPGELFF.